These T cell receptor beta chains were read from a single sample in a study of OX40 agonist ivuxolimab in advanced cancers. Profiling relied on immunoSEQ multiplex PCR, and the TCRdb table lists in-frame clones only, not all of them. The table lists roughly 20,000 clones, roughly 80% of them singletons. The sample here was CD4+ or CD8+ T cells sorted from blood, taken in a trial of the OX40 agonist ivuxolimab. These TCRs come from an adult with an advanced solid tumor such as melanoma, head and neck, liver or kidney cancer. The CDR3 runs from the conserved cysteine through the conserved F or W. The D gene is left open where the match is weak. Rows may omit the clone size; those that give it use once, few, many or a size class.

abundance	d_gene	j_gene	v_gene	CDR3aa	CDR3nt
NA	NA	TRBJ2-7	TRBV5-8	CASSLASGSSYEQYF	TGTGCCAGCAGCTTGGCCTCAGGGAGCTCCTACGAGCAGTACTTC
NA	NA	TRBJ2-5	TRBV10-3	CAIRALSGETQYF	TGTGCCATCAGGGCGTTGTCGGGAGAGACCCAGTACTTC
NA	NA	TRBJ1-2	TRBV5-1	CASSERGEKAAGYTF	TGCGCCAGCAGCGAAAGGGGGGAGAAGGCGGCTGGCTACACCTTC
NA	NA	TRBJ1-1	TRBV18	CASSQSGGSFAEAFF	TGTGCCAGCTCACAGTCGGGAGGGAGTTTCGCTGAAGCTTTCTTT
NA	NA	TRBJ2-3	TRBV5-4	CASSSQGRSGKDTQYF	TGTGCCAGCAGCTCCCAGGGGAGGTCCGGTAAAGATACGCAGTATTTT
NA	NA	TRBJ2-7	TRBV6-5	CASRTTGKEQYF	TGTGCCAGCAGGACGACGGGAAAAGAGCAGTACTTC
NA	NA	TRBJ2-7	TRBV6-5	CASRTGYEQYF	TGTGCCAGCAGAACAGGCTACGAGCAGTACTTC
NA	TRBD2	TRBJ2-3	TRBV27	CASSPAGGRGTDTQYF	TGTGCCAGCAGTCCCGCGGGCGGGAGAGGCACAGATACGCAGTATTTT
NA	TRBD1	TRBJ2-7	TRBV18	CASSQTRDRHSEQYF	TGTGCCAGCTCACAGACCCGGGACAGGCACAGCGAGCAGTACTTC
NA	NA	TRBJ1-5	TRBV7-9	CASSLIPRDQLVDQPQHF	TGTGCCAGCAGCTTAATACCCCGGGACCAGTTGGTCGATCAGCCCCAGCATTTT
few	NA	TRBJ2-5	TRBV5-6	CASRGYGRGETQYF	TGTGCCAGCAGAGGGTACGGCCGAGGGGAGACCCAGTACTTC
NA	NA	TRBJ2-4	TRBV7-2	CASSLADAKNIQYF	TGTGCCAGCAGCTTAGCGGACGCCAAAAACATTCAGTACTTC
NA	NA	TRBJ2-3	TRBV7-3	CASSLRAGGGADTQYF	TGTGCCAGCAGCTTAAGGGCGGGTGGTGGGGCAGATACGCAGTATTTT
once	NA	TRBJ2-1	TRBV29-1	CSAGTRNEQFF	TGCAGCGCCGGGACCCGGAATGAGCAGTTCTTC
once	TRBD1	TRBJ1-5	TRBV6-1	CASSELDRVSNQPQHF	TGTGCCAGCAGTGAGCTTGACAGGGTTAGCAATCAGCCCCAGCATTTT
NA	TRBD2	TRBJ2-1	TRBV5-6	CASSWSAGVGSYNEQFF	TGTGCCAGCAGCTGGTCAGCGGGAGTTGGGAGCTACAATGAGCAGTTCTTC
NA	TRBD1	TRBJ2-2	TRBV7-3	CASSSGQAGTGELFF	TGTGCCAGCAGCTCCGGACAGGCGGGCACCGGGGAGCTGTTTTTT